These 12 T cell receptor beta chains came from one sample sequenced in a study of Ad26.COV2.S vaccination and SARS-CoV-2 variants. TCRdb's copy holds only in-frame clones and misses some; the assay was immunoSEQ multiplex PCR. Of 150,000 to 200,000 clones detected, roughly 87% appear once; the ten largest clones hold 5% to 6.5%. Sequenced material: peripheral blood, taken after recovery from COVID-19. The receptors derive from a human donor who had recovered from COVID-19.

This chain joins TRBV2 and TRBJ2-7; TRBD1 is a possible D gene (6 bases). The germline CDR1 and CDR2 sequences are SNHLY and FYNNEI. CDR3 size: 14 residues. Trimming stripped 7 bases from V and 1 base from J, with 14 bases between. CDR3 nucleotides: TGTGCCAGCACCCCGACAGGCTTATCCTACGAGCAGTACTTC. Protein: CASTPTGLSYEQYF.

The chain recombines TRBV4-1 with TRBJ2-5, with TRBD1 as a possible D gene (6 bases). Germline V gene sequence: CDR1 MGHRA, CDR2 YSYEKL. The germline V and J ends were trimmed by 4 bases and 1 base, with 13 bases remaining between them. The CDR3 runs 15 residues. In DNA form, the CDR3 reads TGCGCCAGCAGCCTCTCAGGGGCGTTCCAAGAGACCCAGTACTTC. It yields the protein CASSLSGAFQETQYF.

The V call is TRBV4-1, the J call TRBJ1-1; a weak D match, TRBD1 (5 bases). Germline assignment: CDR1 MGHRA and CDR2 YSYEKL. The V and J ends lost 5 bases and 4 bases respectively, with 14 bases between them. There are 14 residues in the CDR3. This CDR3 reads CASSDPDGGTEAFF. Written as DNA, the CDR3 is TGCGCCAGCAGCGATCCCGACGGGGGCACTGAAGCTTTCTTT.

The chain recombines TRBV9 with TRBJ2-6; D uncertain. The V and J ends lost 0 bases and 2 bases respectively, with 6 bases between them. The CDR3 consists of 15 residues. Looked up from germline, CDR1 is SGDLS and CDR2 is YYNGEE. CDR3 sequence (DNA): TGTGCCAGCAGCGTAGTGGGTACTGGGGCCAACGTCCTGACTTTC. It encodes CASSVVGTGANVLTF. The complete variable domain, with remaining parts taken from reference TRBV9 and TRBJ2-6, reads DSGVTQTPKHLITATGQRVTLRCSPRSGDLSVYWYQQSLDQGLQFLIQYYNGEERAKGNILERFSAQQFPDLHSELNLSSLELGDSALYFCASSVVGTGANVLTFGAGSRLTVL.

J is TRBJ1-1 and V is TRBV28; D perhaps matches TRBD1 (5 bases). In germline, CDR1 is MDHEN, CDR2 SYDVKM. CDR3 length: 16 amino acids. V was clipped by 3 bases and J by 7 bases, with 21 bases between them. The CDR3 DNA follows: TGTGCCAGCAGTTTGATCTTAGGGGCAGGGCTGGATGAAGCTTTCTTT. Translated: CASSLILGAGLDEAFF.

The rearrangement links TRBV30 to TRBJ1-2; D is possibly TRBD1 (5 bases). The V gene's germline CDR1 is GTSNPN and CDR2 SVGIG (reference sequence). V was pared by 5 bases and J by 5 bases, with 15 bases between. This CDR3 contains 13 residues. The CDR3 region has the DNA TGTGCCTGGGGGCCCCCAGGGAGATATGGCTACACCTTC. This gives the protein CAWGPPGRYGYTF. The variable domain in full, with the rest retrieved from reference TRBV30 and TRBJ1-2, is SQTIHQWPATLVQPVGSPLSLECTVEGTSNPNLYWYRQAAGRGLQLLFYSVGIGQISSEVPQNLSASRPQDRQFILSSKKLLLSDSGFYLCAWGPPGRYGYTFGSGTRLTVV.

The gene calls are TRBV7-9 and TRBJ1-1, with D possibly TRBD1 on 5 matching bases. Germline V gene lookup returns CDR1 SEHNR and CDR2 FQNEAQ (reference sequence). The CDR3 is 15 residues long. Trimming shortened V by 4 bases and J by 3 bases, and 15 bases separated the two germline ends. CDR3 DNA: TGTGCCAGCAGCTCCCTCGGAGAAGGGGACACTGAAGCTTTCTTT. Its protein product is CASSSLGEGDTEAFF.

The chain is built from TRBV5-6 and TRBJ2-3; perhaps D is TRBD1 or TRBD2 (5 bases each). The CDR3 totals 14 residues. Germline V gene lookup returns CDR1 SGHDT and CDR2 YYEEEE. The V end lost 2 bases, the J end lost 3 bases, and 10 bases lay between the germline ends. CDR3 protein: CASSFKRGTDTQYF. CDR3 coding DNA: TGTGCCAGCAGCTTTAAGAGGGGTACAGATACGCAGTATTTT.

The rearrangement uses TRBV5-1 and TRBJ1-3, with D possibly being TRBD1 (5 bases). Trimming removed 0 bases from V and 0 bases from J, with 13 bases in between. This CDR3 region has 17 residues. Germline V gives CDR1 SGHRS, CDR2 YFSETQ. The CDR3 DNA is TGCGCCAGCAGCTTGGCGGGGGGATCAATCTCTGGAAACACCATATATTTT. It encodes CASSLAGGSISGNTIYF.

This clone was counted a single time. The chain links TRBV9 to TRBJ2-7, with D perhaps being TRBD1 or TRBD2 (6 bases each). This CDR3 region has 16 residues. Germline V gives CDR1 SGDLS, CDR2 YYNGEE. V dropped 3 bases and J dropped 3 bases, with 19 bases sitting between them. CDR3 region: CASSAGASGVSYEQYF. The CDR3 bases are TGTGCCAGCAGCGCGGGGGCGTCGGGGGTTAGCTACGAGCAGTACTTC. Using reference TRBV9 and TRBJ2-7 for the parts outside the CDR3, the full variable domain is DSGVTQTPKHLITATGQRVTLRCSPRSGDLSVYWYQQSLDQGLQFLIQYYNGEERAKGNILERFSAQQFPDLHSELNLSSLELGDSALYFCASSAGASGVSYEQYFGPGTRLTVT.

The CDR3 here is CASSQGGGPSPQYF. CDR3 nucleotide sequence: TGCGCCAGCAGCCAGGGGGGCGGTCCGTCCCCCCAGTACTTC. The J gene is TRBJ2-5, the V gene TRBV4-1; D possibly matches TRBD1 or TRBD2 (6 bases each). The CDR3 is made up of 14 amino acids. The germline gives CDR1 MGHRA, CDR2 YSYEKL. Trimming pared 3 bases from V and 9 bases from J, leaving 17 bases between.

The chain combines TRBV27 with TRBJ2-3, with 8 bases matching TRBD2. From germline, CDR1 is MNHEY and CDR2 SMNVEV (reference sequence). This CDR3 has 15 amino acids. J was trimmed by 4 bases and V by 2 bases; bases with no gene match: 5. The CDR3 DNA reads as TGTGCCAGCAGTTTAATCGGGAGGGGATCAGATACGCAGTATTTT. Translated, it gives CASSLIGRGSDTQYF.